A single sample gave rise to the 30 T cell receptor beta chains below, sequenced in a study of blood T cell repertoires in COVID-19. Sequenced by immunoSEQ multiplex PCR; TCRdb stores in-frame clones only, minus some. The data show about 190,000 clones, approximately 79% seen once. The sample consisted of peripheral blood. These receptors all come from a man aged 55-75 years with active or convalescent COVID-19.

The chain carries TRBV21-1 and TRBJ2-4; no check of the table's D call, TRBD2, against the DNA was made. TRBV21-1 is listed as a pseudogene. This CDR3 has 15 residues. The CDR3 region is CASSKGSILAVGEYF. CDR3 coding DNA: TGTGCCAGCAGCAAAGGCTCGATACTAGCTGTGGGTGAGTACTTC.

This clone was observed once. This clone may be a read error of a much larger clone one base away. The V call is TRBV9, the J call TRBJ1-2; 7 bases are shared with TRBD1. The germline CDR1 and CDR2 sequences are SGDLS and YYNGEE. Trimming took 4 bases from V and 2 from J; bases not matched to a gene: 2. The CDR3 runs 13 residues. In nucleotides, the CDR3 is TGTGCCAGCAGCCCGGACAGGAACTATGGCTACACCTTC. This gives the protein CASSPDRNYGYTF.

The rearrangement uses TRBV16 and TRBJ2-1; D call uncertain. Trimming took 5 bases from V and 0 from J, leaving 14 bases between them. CDR1 and CDR2 (germline): KGHSY, FQNENV. The CDR3 has 16 residues. The CDR3 DNA reads TGTGCCAGCAGCGTCCGACTGCTGAGCTCCTACAATGAGCAGTTCTTC. This encodes CASSVRLLSSYNEQFF.

J is TRBJ2-1 and V is TRBV12-3 or TRBV12-4, with 8 bases identical to TRBD1. The CDR3 is made up of 13 amino acids. With V trimmed by 4 bases and J by 9 bases, 5 bases remained unmatched. CDR3 sequence (DNA): TGTGCCAGCAGTTCGACAGGGGAAGGTGAGCAGTTCTTC. Protein sequence: CASSSTGEGEQFF.

This rearrangement joins TRBV27 to TRBJ2-1; TRBD2 aligns across 7 bases. J was trimmed by 2 bases and V by 5 bases; bases with no gene match: 6. The germline V gene has CDR1 MNHEY and CDR2 SMNVEV (reference sequence). This CDR3 contains 15 residues. CDR3 amino acids: CASSLDGGAYNEQFF. The CDR3 coding sequence is TGTGCCAGCAGTCTCGATGGGGGGGCCTACAATGAGCAGTTCTTC.

CDR3 residues: CASSLGGWNEQYF. CDR3 nucleotides: TGTGCCAGCAGTTTAGGAGGGTGGAACGAGCAGTACTTC. The gene calls are TRBV28 and TRBJ2-7; maybe TRBD2 (6 bases). The germline V gene has CDR1 MDHEN and CDR2 SYDVKM. CDR3 size: 13 residues. The V end was cut by 2 bases, the J end by 5 bases, with 10 bases between.

The J gene is TRBJ2-4, the V gene TRBV11-3; 7 nucleotides agree with TRBD1. Germline assignment: CDR1 SGHNT and CDR2 YENEEA. J lost 0 bases, V lost 11 bases, and 19 bases had no gene match. This CDR3 is 18 amino acids long. CDR3 nucleotides: TGTGCCCGCCAGACAGGGTCGGAGTCTTTCTTAGCCAAAAACATTCAGTACTTC. It is translated as CARQTGSESFLAKNIQYF.

The V gene is TRBV19, the J gene TRBJ2-2; no clear D gene. This CDR3 contains 15 residues. From germline, CDR1 is LNHDA and CDR2 SQIVND (reference sequence). V was shortened by 6 bases and J by 2 bases, with 13 bases between the two germline ends. CDR3 region: CASSLGRLNTGELFF. DNA for the CDR3: TGTGCCAGTAGCCTGGGCAGGCTAAACACCGGGGAGCTGTTTTTT.

The chain employs TRBV19 and TRBJ2-7; 7 bases agree with TRBD1. The CDR3 covers 16 residues. Germline trimming cut 7 bases from V and 1 base from J; bases unmatched to any gene: 13. CDR1 and CDR2 (germline): LNHDA, SQIVND (reference sequence). The CDR3 bases are TGTGCCAGTAAAAAGGGGGCATCAGGCGGATCCTACGAGCAGTACTTC. Translating gives CASKKGASGGSYEQYF.

J is TRBJ1-5 and V is TRBV28; a possible D gene is TRBD1 (6 bases). Looked up from germline, CDR1 is MDHEN and CDR2 is SYDVKM. This CDR3 contains 17 residues. Trimming removed 2 bases from V and 7 bases from J, with 21 bases in between. Here the CDR3 DNA reads TGTGCCAGCAGTTTACCCACACCGCTACAGGGTGACCAGCCCCAGCATTTT. It translates to CASSLPTPLQGDQPQHF.

The J gene is TRBJ2-1, the V gene TRBV5-1; perhaps TRBD2 as D (6 bases). V gave up 3 bases and J gave up 7 bases, with 20 bases separating them. This CDR3 is 16 amino acids long. The germline V gene has CDR1 SGHRS and CDR2 YFSETQ. The CDR3 DNA reads as TGCGCCAGCAGCTCGGGACTCCAAACCTCCTCAAATGAGCAGTTCTTC. Translating it yields CASSSGLQTSSNEQFF.

The J gene is TRBJ2-1, the V gene TRBV7-2; D perhaps matches TRBD2 (6 bases). Germline V gives CDR1 SGHTA, CDR2 FQGNSA. The V end was cut by 6 bases, the J end by 6 bases, with 30 bases between. The CDR3 is 19 amino acids. The CDR3 coding sequence is TGTGCCAGCAGGGTAGCCCGGAGATTCCAAACGGGAGCCGCCAATGAGCAGTTCTTC. It codes for CASRVARRFQTGAANEQFF.

This clone came up a few times. The chain couples TRBV7-3 to TRBJ2-5; 7 nucleotides agree with TRBD2. The V gene's germline CDR1 is SGHTA and CDR2 FQGTGA. J was trimmed by 4 bases and V by 5 bases; bases with no gene match: 7. The CDR3 has 14 amino acids. The CDR3 nucleotides read TGTGCCAGCAGCCCACAAGGCGGGAGAGAGACCCAGTACTTC. Residues: CASSPQGGRETQYF.

V usage is TRBV12-3 or TRBV12-4 and J usage is TRBJ2-1; D is perhaps TRBD1 (6 bases). The CDR3 consists of 13 residues. V was pared by 3 bases and J by 10 bases, with 13 bases between. CDR3 region: CASSFQGKIEQFF. The CDR3 DNA reads as TGTGCCAGCAGTTTTCAGGGGAAGATCGAGCAGTTCTTC.

The genes are TRBV19 and TRBJ2-1; perhaps TRBD1 as D (6 bases). This CDR3 has 15 residues. V was cut by 8 bases and J by 2 bases, with 16 bases left in between. In germline, CDR1 is LNHDA, CDR2 SQIVND (reference sequence). CDR3 DNA sequence: TGTGCCAGTTGTCGGGGACACCGGGCCTACAATGAGCAGTTCTTC. It yields the protein CASCRGHRAYNEQFF. Full variable domain (outside the CDR3, taken from reference TRBV19 and TRBJ2-1): DGGITQSPKYLFRKEGQNVTLSCEQNLNHDAMYWYRQDPGQGLRLIYYSQIVNDFQKGDIAEGYSVSREKKESFPLTVTSAQKNPTAFYLCASCRGHRAYNEQFFGPGTRLTVL.

This chain uses TRBV13 with TRBJ2-2, with D possibly TRBD2 on 6 matching bases. Germline values: CDR1 PRHDT, CDR2 FYEKMQ (reference sequence). With 4 bases removed from V and 2 bases from J, the gap between germline ends came to 20 bases. The CDR3 has 18 residues. CDR3 amino acids: CASSSRTTRIGNTGELFF. As DNA, the CDR3 is TGTGCCAGCAGCTCAAGGACTACCCGGATAGGCAACACCGGGGAGCTGTTTTTT. The full variable domain, in which reference TRBV13 and TRBJ2-2 provide the parts outside the CDR3, is AAGVIQSPRHLIKEKRETATLKCYPIPRHDTVYWYQQGPGQDPQFLISFYEKMQSDKGSIPDRFSAQQFSDYHSELNMSSLELGDSALYFCASSSRTTRIGNTGELFFGEGSRLTVL.

The gene calls are TRBV4-1 and TRBJ2-7; 11 nucleotides match TRBD1. This CDR3 is built from 15 residues. Germline V gives CDR1 MGHRA, CDR2 YSYEKL. The V and J ends lost 2 bases and 3 bases, in that order; junction bases with no gene match: 3. CDR3 in amino acids: CASSQPGQGVYEQYF. Here the CDR3 DNA reads TGCGCCAGCAGCCAACCGGGACAGGGGGTCTACGAGCAGTACTTC.

This chain joins TRBV7-8 and TRBJ2-3; 13 bases fit TRBD2. Germline assignment: CDR1 SGHVS and CDR2 FQNEAQ. The CDR3 has 20 amino acids. Losses at the gene ends were 5 bases for V and 0 bases for J; bases not matched to a gene: 14. The CDR3 reads CASSIGLAGALTLSTDTQYF. CDR3 sequence (DNA): TGTGCCAGCAGCATAGGACTAGCGGGAGCCCTGACACTTAGCACAGATACGCAGTATTTT.

This chain connects TRBV27 to TRBJ2-7; D may be TRBD2 (5 bases). Germline V gene data show CDR1 as MNHEY and CDR2 as SMNVEV (reference sequence). Trimming cost V 2 bases and J 2 bases, with 13 bases left between them. CDR3 length: 15 amino acids. The CDR3 DNA reads as TGTGCCAGCAGTTTAAGGGCGGCGACTACCTACGAGCAGTACTTC. Its protein product is CASSLRAATTYEQYF.

CDR3 protein: CASSDPRAGNTIYF. The CDR3 DNA reads TGTGCCAGCAGTGACCCCAGGGCTGGAAACACCATATATTTT. The chain uses TRBV6-1 and TRBJ1-3, with D possibly being TRBD1 (5 bases). This CDR3 contains 14 residues. CDR1 and CDR2 (germline): MNHNS, SASEGT. V was cut by 3 bases and J by 2 bases, with 8 bases left in between.

The rearrangement joins TRBV19 to TRBJ1-3, with D possibly being TRBD1 (5 bases). Between the trimmed V and J ends, which lost 6 bases and 2 bases, there was a span of 14 bases. The CDR3 covers 15 residues. Germline V gene sequence: CDR1 LNHDA, CDR2 SQIVND (reference sequence). The CDR3 nucleotides read TGTGCCAGTAGAAACGGCGGGGGAACTGGAAACACCATATATTTT. It codes for CASRNGGGTGNTIYF.

The rearrangement joins TRBV4-3 to TRBJ2-5; D might be TRBD2 (6 bases). Trimming shortened V by 0 bases and J by 9 bases, and 14 bases separated the two germline ends. The CDR3 has 14 amino acids. The germline gives CDR1 LGHNA, CDR2 YSLEER. The CDR3 is CASSQDVNTGAQYF. The CDR3 nucleotides are TGCGCCAGCAGCCAAGACGTTAACACGGGGGCCCAGTACTTC.

This chain links TRBV5-5 with TRBJ1-6; TRBD1 matches 8 bases. The length of the CDR3 is 16 residues. After removal of 4 bases from V and 10 bases from J, the junction contained 13 bases not matched to a gene. Germline CDR1 SGHKS, CDR2 YYEKEE (reference sequence). The CDR3 sequence: CASSPRQGHLQSPLHF. The CDR3, as DNA: TGTGCCAGCAGCCCTCGACAGGGGCATTTGCAATCACCCCTCCACTTT.

V usage is TRBV6-5 and J usage is TRBJ1-1; a weak D match, TRBD1 (6 bases). Germline CDR1 and CDR2: MNHEY and SVGAGI. V shed 4 bases and J shed 5 bases, with 20 bases lying between them. The CDR3 extends over 16 amino acids. CDR3 in DNA: TGTGCCAGCAGTTTTATTCGGGGCAGGGGAGTAACTGAAGCTTTCTTT. This translates into CASSFIRGRGVTEAFF.

The V call is TRBV7-6, the J call TRBJ2-7, with 10 bases aligning to TRBD2. J lost 2 bases, V lost 5 bases, and 9 bases had no gene match. Germline CDR1 is SGHVS and CDR2 is FNYEAQ. This CDR3 has 16 residues. In DNA, the CDR3 is TGTGCCAGCAGCCCGCGACTAGCGGGCGACACCTACGAGCAGTACTTC. Encoded protein: CASSPRLAGDTYEQYF.

The chain is built from TRBV6-2 or TRBV6-3 and TRBJ2-7; 8 positions agree with TRBD2. The CDR3 loop spans 16 amino acids. Germline V gene lookup returns CDR1 MNHEY and CDR2 SVGEGT. Trimming cost V 4 bases and J 2 bases; bases outside gene matches: 10. The CDR3 bases are TGTGCCAGCAGTTTCCCAGACTTCGGGAGGGCCTACGAGCAGTACTTC. It codes for CASSFPDFGRAYEQYF.

This chain links TRBV10-3 with TRBJ2-2; D is possibly TRBD1 (6 bases). V was shortened by 5 bases and J by 1 base, with 11 bases between the two germline ends. The germline CDR1 and CDR2 sequences are ENHRY and SYGVKD. CDR3 length: 15 residues. The chain's CDR3 is CAISSPGQNTGELFF. The CDR3, as DNA: TGTGCCATCAGTTCGCCGGGACAGAACACCGGGGAGCTGTTTTTT.

This chain links TRBV5-1 with TRBJ2-2, with 9 bases lining up with TRBD1. Per the germline V gene, CDR1 is SGHRS and CDR2 is YFSETQ. V lost 5 bases and J lost 3; bases outside the gene matches: 5. CDR3 length: 15 residues. CDR3 sequence (DNA): TGCGCCAGCAGACGGGACAGGGTGGACACCGGGGAGCTGTTTTTT. The encoded protein is CASRRDRVDTGELFF.

This rearrangement joins TRBV30 to TRBJ1-3; 7 nucleotides agree with TRBD1. Germline values: CDR1 GTSNPN, CDR2 SVGIG (reference sequence). The CDR3 is 14 amino acids. V dropped 3 bases and J dropped 4; count of bases not matched to a gene: 6. The CDR3 sequence: CAWRAGTVGNTIYF. The CDR3 DNA is TGTGCCTGGAGGGCCGGGACAGTCGGAAACACCATATATTTT.

The rearrangement joins TRBV18 to TRBJ2-1; a possible D gene is TRBD2 (6 bases). V lost 1 base and J 2 bases, leaving 6 bases between the germline ends. Germline CDR1 is KGHSH and CDR2 is LQKENI. The CDR3 runs 14 residues. CDR3 sequence reads: CASSPRGAYNEQFF. As DNA, the CDR3 is TGTGCCAGCTCACCACGGGGGGCCTACAATGAGCAGTTCTTC.